These T cell receptor beta chains were read from a single sample in a study of cytomegalovirus exposure and HLA in healthy donors. The method was immunoSEQ multiplex PCR; TCRdb's version includes in-frame clones alone and lacks a portion of them. The sample consists of some 140,000 clones, approximately 80% of them appearing once. The sequenced sample was PBMCs. These receptors came from a woman in her forties or fifties in good health and CMV-seropositive. Each CDR3 is given with its conserved first and last residue. A D gene is named only where the DNA matches it firmly. The size entry is marked missing in some rows and otherwise reads once, few, many or a size class.

j_call d_call v_call clone_size cdr3_nt cdr3_aa
TRBJ2-1 TRBD1 TRBV6-6 NA TGTGCCAGCAGTTACTCCATGGACAGGGAATACAATGAGCAGTTCTTC CASSYSMDREYNEQFF
TRBJ2-3 TRBD1 TRBV11-2 NA TGTGCCAGCAGCTTGACAGGGGAGGATACGCAGTATTTT CASSLTGEDTQYF
TRBJ1-2 NA TRBV28 NA TGTGCCAGCACTGCTCGGGAGGGCTGGAATGGCTACACCTTC CASTAREGWNGYTF
TRBJ2-1 TRBD2 TRBV5-8 NA TGTGCCAGCAGCTTGTGGTGGGGCGGGGGGGAGACATCTTACAATGAGCAGTTCTTC CASSLWWGGGETSYNEQFF
TRBJ1-1 NA TRBV5-1 NA TGCGCCAGCAGCTTGGTGGTCTACCCGAGGGAGAACACTGAAGCTTTCTTT CASSLVVYPRENTEAFF
TRBJ1-4 NA TRBV6-1 NA TGTGCCAGCAGTGACAGGGGAGCAGAACATTCTGAAAAACTGTTTTTT CASSDRGAEHSEKLFF
TRBJ1-2 NA TRBV7-3 NA TGTGCCAGCAGCGCGATACCTGGTGTCTCCGGCTATGGCTACACCTTC CASSAIPGVSGYGYTF
TRBJ2-5 TRBD2 TRBV7-9 NA TGTGCCAGCAGCTTAGTGGAGTGGACTAGCGTAGATGAGACCCAGTACTTC CASSLVEWTSVDETQYF
TRBJ1-1 NA TRBV11-2 NA TGTGCCAGCAGCTCGGGGGAGAGCTTAGACACTGAAGCTTTCTTT CASSSGESLDTEAFF
TRBJ2-5 NA TRBV30 NA TGTGCCTGGGCAGGACAGCTGCAAGAGACCCAGTACTTC CAWAGQLQETQYF
TRBJ2-7 NA TRBV5-4 NA TGTGCCAGCAGCCCTTGGGGCACCTCCTACGAGCAGTACTTC CASSPWGTSYEQYF
TRBJ2-3 TRBD2 TRBV6-1 NA TGTGCCAGCAGACTAGCGGGGGGTATGAATACGCAGTATTTT CASRLAGGMNTQYF
TRBJ1-5 NA TRBV30 NA TGTGCCTGGAAGAATCAGGGGAATCAGCCCCAGCATTTT CAWKNQGNQPQHF
TRBJ2-5 TRBD1 TRBV5-4 NA TGTGCCAGCAGCCCCCGGGACAGGGGGATAGAGACCCAGTACTTC CASSPRDRGIETQYF
TRBJ2-7 NA TRBV7-2 NA TGTGCCAGCCAGGCAACTCGCCAGAACTCTTACGAGCAGTACTTC CASQATRQNSYEQYF
TRBJ2-7 TRBD2 TRBV6-5 NA TGTGCCAGCAGTTACTCGGGGGGGACGAACGAGCAGTACTTC CASSYSGGTNEQYF
TRBJ1-4 TRBD1 TRBV4-1 NA TGCGCCAGCAGCCTCCGGGACAGGGGATATGAAAAACTGTTTTTT CASSLRDRGYEKLFF
TRBJ1-6 NA TRBV6-6 NA TGTGCCAGCAGCCCCCCCGGAGGGTATAATTCACCCCTCCACTTT CASSPPGGYNSPLHF
TRBJ2-7 TRBD2 TRBV7-2 few TGTGCCAGCAGCTTATCAACTAGCGGGGGGTACGAGCAGTACTTC CASSLSTSGGYEQYF
TRBJ2-5 TRBD1 TRBV5-4 NA TGTGCCAGCAGCCCTCGGACAGGGGCCCCTCAAGAGACCCAGTACTTC CASSPRTGAPQETQYF
TRBJ1-1 NA TRBV2 once TGTGCCAGCATGATTCCCGGGAGCACTGAAGCTTTCTTT CASMIPGSTEAFF
TRBJ1-6 TRBD1 TRBV11-3 NA TGTGCCAGCAGCCGGACAGGGTTCAATTCACCCCTCCACTTT CASSRTGFNSPLHF